The 24 T cell receptor beta chains below were found in one sample sequenced in a study of neurological immune-mediated disorders. Time point denoted: longitudinal time-point 3. MiXCR was run by TCRdb on the 5' RACE reads, yielding one entry per CDR3 protein. The repertoire includes more than 75,000 distinct CDR3 sequences, about 4.5% of them detected once, and around 6% sits in the top ten. The sample was PBMCs. These receptor sequences come from a woman aged 55-70 years with multiple sclerosis.

This clonotype occurred many times. The chain joins TRBV20-1 to TRBJ2-1; 11 nucleotides match TRBD2. The CDR3 consists of 16 residues. The ends lost 1 base at V and 9 bases at J; junction bases unmatched: 11. Germline CDR1 reads DFQATT; CDR2 reads SNEGSKA (reference sequence). CDR3 loop: CSARGLAGTLSSEQFF. In DNA, the CDR3 is TGCAGTGCTAGAGGACTAGCGGGGACTTTGAGTAGTGAGCAGTTCTTC.

At least ten counts were recorded for this clonotype. The V gene is TRBV20-1, the J gene TRBJ1-1; 7 bases fit TRBD1. The CDR3 loop spans 13 amino acids. Germline V gene sequence: CDR1 DFQATT, CDR2 SNEGSKA (reference sequence). J was trimmed by 7 bases and V by 1 base; bases with no gene match: 6. Written as DNA, the CDR3 is TGCAGTGCTAGAGGAGGGGGCTCGGTTGAAGCTTTCTTT. Translating gives CSARGGGSVEAFF.

In regard to this clonotype: This may arise from a read error, as a much more abundant clone is one base away. The J gene is TRBJ1-1, the V gene TRBV7-6; D remains ambiguous. Per the germline V gene, CDR1 is SGHVS and CDR2 is FNYEAQ. This CDR3 region has 15 residues. CDR3 loop: CASSRSPAMNTEALF. CDR3 DNA: TGTGCCAGCAGCCGATCGCCAGCAATGAACACTGAAGCTTTATTT.

This clonotype was recorded many times. The chain recombines TRBV20-1 with TRBJ1-2, with D possibly being TRBD1 (6 bases). Trimming took off 3 bases at V and 4 bases at J, with 18 bases between the two ends. CDR3 length: 15 amino acids. From germline, CDR1 is DFQATT and CDR2 SNEGSKA (reference sequence). The CDR3 DNA sequence: TGCAGTGCTAGCGCCGACAGGTTTCGGACCTATGGCTACACCTTC. It yields the protein CSASADRFRTYGYTF.

This clonotype was found many times. The V gene is TRBV5-4, the J gene TRBJ1-6, with TRBD1 matching over 8 bases. The V gene end was trimmed by 4 bases and the J gene end by 4 bases; junction bases not matched to a gene: 4. The length of the CDR3 is 15 residues. CDR1 and CDR2 from the germline V gene are SGHNT and YYREEE (reference sequence). The CDR3 DNA reads as TGTGCCAGCAGCCCGGACAGGGTTTATAATTCACCCCTCCACTTT. This sequence encodes CASSPDRVYNSPLHF.

This clonotype came up many times. The V gene is TRBV21-1, the J gene TRBJ2-5. TRBV21-1 is termed a pseudogene. This CDR3 has 16 residues. The DNA of the CDR3 is TGTGCCAGCAGCAACATCCAGACCATGTGCCAAGAGACCCAGTACTTC. Translation gives CASSNIQTMCQETQYF.

This clonotype showed up many times. The chain is built from TRBV20-1 and TRBJ1-4; 10 bases are a match to TRBD1. Losses at the gene ends were 6 bases for V and 7 bases for J; bases not matched to a gene: 5. The germline gives CDR1 DFQATT, CDR2 SNEGSKA (reference sequence). CDR3 length equals 13 residues. The CDR3 sequence: CSARQGAGEKLFF. CDR3 coding DNA: TGCAGTGCAAGACAGGGGGCGGGTGAAAAACTGTTTTTT.

This clonotype was found many times. The genes are TRBV28 and TRBJ1-1; D gene uncertain. V gave up 8 bases and J gave up 1 base, with 17 bases separating them. The length of the CDR3 is 15 residues. CDR1 and CDR2 (germline): MDHEN, SYDVKM. The DNA for the CDR3 is TGTGCCAGCGGGATAGGAATTTCTGCGAACACTGAAGCTTTCTTT. This sequence encodes CASGIGISANTEAFF.

This clonotype was recorded many times. CDR3 protein: CSVEPGQQNIQYF. The CDR3 nucleotides read TGCAGCGTAGAACCGGGACAGCAAAACATTCAGTACTTC. This chain connects TRBV29-1 to TRBJ2-4; the match to TRBD1 covers 7 bases. V was clipped by 6 bases and J by 5 bases; unmatched bases: 7. The CDR3 loop spans 13 amino acids. The germline gives CDR1 SQVTM, CDR2 ANQGSEA. Full variable domain (remainder filled in from reference TRBV29-1 and TRBJ2-4): SAVISQKPSRDICQRGTSLTIQCQVDSQVTMMFWYRQQPGQSLTLIATANQGSEATYESGFVIDKFPISRPNLTFSTLTVSNMSPEDSSIYLCSVEPGQQNIQYFGAGTRLSVL.

Judged by abundance, this clonotype is medium-sized (0.01 to 0.1%). This sequence joins TRBV4-2 and TRBJ1-2, with unresolved D. This CDR3 spans 15 amino acids. Trimming removed 0 bases at V and 4 bases at J, with 12 bases between. CDR1 LGHNA and CDR2 YNFKEQ come from the germline V gene. The CDR3 is CASSQDGSRGYGYTF. The CDR3 bases are TGTGCCAGCAGCCAAGATGGAAGCCGGGGCTATGGCTACACCTTC.

This clonotype was seen at least ten times. The chain carries TRBV2 and TRBJ2-1; perhaps D is TRBD1 or TRBD2 (6 bases each). Trimming removed 6 bases at V and 3 bases at J, with 15 bases between. Germline values: CDR1 SNHLY, CDR2 FYNNEI. CDR3 length equals 15 residues. The CDR3 spells CASRGGQGGYNEQFF. The CDR3 DNA reads TGTGCCAGCAGGGGGGGCCAGGGAGGCTACAATGAGCAGTTCTTC. Looking up the rest from reference TRBV2 and TRBJ2-1 gives the full variable domain: EPEVTQTPSHQVTQMGQEVILRCVPISNHLYFYWYRQILGQKVEFLVSFYNNEISEKSEIFDDQFSVERPDGSNFTLKIRSTKLEDSAMYFCASRGGQGGYNEQFFGPGTRLTVL.

The chain recombines TRBV14 with TRBJ1-1; D not certain. Between the trimmed V and J ends, which lost 0 bases and 5 bases, there was a span of 7 bases. This CDR3 is built from 13 residues. Germline lookup yields CDR1 SGHDN and CDR2 FVKESK. Here the CDR3 reads CASSQEIWTEAFF. The CDR3 DNA reads TGTGCCAGCAGCCAAGAAATTTGGACTGAAGCTTTCTTT.

This clonotype was recorded many times. The chain employs TRBV6-1 and TRBJ1-6; D is unresolved. From germline, CDR1 is MNHNS and CDR2 SASEGT. This CDR3 has 14 amino acids. The V gene lost 6 bases and the J gene lost 3 bases, with 9 bases spanning the gap. CDR3 in amino acids: CASRLDNYNSPLHF. CDR3 coding DNA: TGTGCCAGCAGATTAGACAACTATAATTCACCCCTCCACTTT.

In its sample, this clonotype was seen many times. The chain carries TRBV25-1 and TRBJ1-3; perhaps TRBD1 as D (5 bases). The CDR3 loop spans 16 amino acids. V was clipped by 3 bases and J by 2 bases, with 14 bases between them. Germline CDR1 is MGHDK and CDR2 is SYGVNS. CDR3 residues: CASSELRGWTGNTIYF. Written as DNA, the CDR3 is TGTGCCAGCAGTGAGTTACGGGGGTGGACTGGAAACACCATATATTTT.

This clonotype showed up many times. The J gene is TRBJ1-4, the V gene TRBV5-1; weak D call: TRBD1 (5 bases). Trimming took off 8 bases at V and 7 bases at J, with 15 bases between the two ends. The CDR3 totals 13 residues. The germline CDR1 and CDR2 sequences are SGHRS and YFSETQ. CDR3 sequence: CASSQGSGEKLFF. CDR3 bases: TGCGCCAGTTCCCAGGGTTCTGGTGAAAAACTGTTTTTT.

This clonotype was counted ten times or more. The chain carries TRBV20-1 and TRBJ1-1, with D possibly being TRBD1 (6 bases). The CDR3 has 12 amino acids. V shed 6 bases and J shed 3 bases, with 11 bases lying between them. CDR1 is DFQATT and CDR2 is SNEGSKA in the germline V gene (reference sequence). As DNA, the CDR3 is TGCAGTGCCCCAGAGGGGGACACTGAAGCTTTCTTT. Protein sequence: CSAPEGDTEAFF.

Remarks on this clonotype: A much larger clone sits a single nucleotide away, making a read error possible. The V and J genes are TRBV5-1 and TRBJ2-1; 8 positions agree with TRBD2. Germline V gene data show CDR1 as SGHRS and CDR2 as YFSETQ. CDR3 length: 13 residues. The CDR3 protein is CTSSLAGNNEQFF. DNA for the CDR3: TGCACCAGCAGCTTAGCGGGAAACAATGAGCAGTTCTTC.

In DNA form, the CDR3 reads TGTGCCATCAGTAACCCCGACAGGGGGCGCGGGCTCGTGGAGACCCAGTACTTC. Translated: CAISNPDRGRGLVETQYF. The chain joins TRBV10-3 to TRBJ2-5; 10 bases line up with TRBD1. The V gene's germline CDR1 is ENHRY and CDR2 SYGVKD. Losses at the gene ends were 5 bases for V and 5 bases for J; bases not matched to a gene: 17. This CDR3 spans 18 amino acids.

This clonotype was counted ten times or more. This chain links TRBV19 with TRBJ1-5, with a tentative D call TRBD1 (6 bases). V lost 7 bases, J lost 0 bases, and 13 bases lay in between. The CDR3 contains 15 residues. Germline CDR1 reads LNHDA; CDR2 reads SQIVND (reference sequence). As DNA, the CDR3 is TGTGCCAGTACTTATACAGGGAATAGCAATCAGCCCCAGCATTTT. Translation gives CASTYTGNSNQPQHF.

This clonotype was picked up many times. The chain links TRBV12-3 or TRBV12-4 to TRBJ1-2; D is possibly TRBD1 (6 bases). Trimming left V 3 bases short and J 5 bases short, with 13 bases between. The CDR3 spans 14 residues. CDR3 loop: CASSFFQGTYGYTF. The CDR3 nucleotides read TGTGCCAGCAGTTTTTTCCAGGGGACATATGGCTACACCTTC.

This clonotype appeared many times. The chain employs TRBV29-1 and TRBJ2-1; D uncertain. Germline lookup yields CDR1 SQVTM and CDR2 ANQGSEA. The CDR3 loop spans 15 amino acids. Trimming removed 4 bases from V and 0 bases from J, with 13 bases in between. The CDR3 coding sequence is TGCAGCGTTGGACAAAAACTTCGCTCCTACAATGAGCAGTTCTTC. Protein product: CSVGQKLRSYNEQFF.

In its sample, this clonotype was seen many times. V gene TRBV3-1 combines with J gene TRBJ2-2; the D gene could be TRBD1 or TRBD2 (5 bases each). This CDR3 contains 15 residues. The germline V gene encodes CDR1 LGHDT and CDR2 YNNKEL (reference sequence). V was trimmed by 3 bases and J by 1 base, leaving 9 bases between them. Written as DNA, the CDR3 is TGTGCCAGCAGCCAGGGGGTATTGAACACCGGGGAGCTGTTTTTT. It is translated as CASSQGVLNTGELFF.

The V gene is TRBV30, the J gene TRBJ1-2; D remains ambiguous. CDR1 is GTSNPN and CDR2 is SVGIG in the germline V gene (reference sequence). With 0 bases removed from V and 2 bases from J, the gap between germline ends came to 10 bases. The CDR3 runs 14 residues. The CDR3 sequence: CAWSVTGQNYGYTF. CDR3 nucleotide sequence: TGTGCCTGGAGTGTAACGGGCCAGAACTATGGCTACACCTTC.

This clonotype was seen at least ten times. This chain joins TRBV5-1 and TRBJ2-1; D not resolved. V was shortened by 0 bases and J by 7 bases, with 11 bases between the two germline ends. Germline V lookup: CDR1 SGHRS, CDR2 YFSETQ. The CDR3 has 14 amino acids. DNA for the CDR3: TGCGCCAGCAGCTTGGCCCCTGGCTCGAATGAGCAGTTCTTC. Residues: CASSLAPGSNEQFF.